The entry below gives a single T cell receptor beta chain sequence along with its context. Antigen: not known. The data are from a study of T cell responses to AZD1222 COVID-19 vaccine. Study-level points and caveats: The repertoires were collected only after the peak T cell response.

Trimming left V 0 bases short and J 1 base short, with 3 bases between. The CDR3 is 13 amino acids. Germline assignment: CDR1 GTSNPN and CDR2 SVGIG (reference sequence). Only in-frame clones appear in the TCRdb table, and some are missing; sequencing was by immunoSEQ multiplex PCR. This repertoire shows under 150,000 clones, 90% found once; its top ten account for 1.5% to 2%. The chain combines TRBV30 with TRBJ2-2; D remains unclear. This TCR derives from an adult who received the AZD1222 COVID-19 vaccine. This sample comprised peripheral blood, obtained 28 days after the second AZD1222 dose. The CDR3 bases are TGTGCCTGGAGTGTACAGAACACCGGGGAGCTGTTTTTT. This sequence encodes CAWSVQNTGELFF.